This TCR beta chain is drawn from a study of blood T cells in healthy people across ages. Broader study findings: Strong correlation was found linking TCR beta diversity to naive T cell percentage. Age advanced and TCR beta diversity per million T cells fell, roughly linearly.

This clonotype was recorded a few times. Its antigen remains unidentified. With a J-beta primer mix and a sample-barcoded 5' primer, a second PCR ran about 7 to 11 cycles. No fewer than 3 million CDR3-containing paired-end reads came from each sample. TCRdb reprocessed the 5' RACE reads via MiXCR and lists one record per CDR3 protein. This sample has 1.6 million or so distinct CDR3 sequences, with about 35% found just once. Per sample, extraction of total RNA gave at least 5.5 micrograms in every case. With 1 base removed from V and 13 bases from J, the gap between germline ends came to 20 bases. The germline CDR1 and CDR2 sequences are LNHNV and YYDKDF (reference sequence). The CDR3 is 15 amino acids.

J is TRBJ2-1 and V is TRBV15, with TRBD1 as a possible D gene (6 bases). The specimen sequenced was blood. This TCR came from a woman in her 30s in good health. CDR3 in DNA: TGTGCCACCAGCAGAGTTTTGGGAAAGGGGGACCCCCAGTTCTTC. The encoded protein is CATSRVLGKGDPQFF. Filled out from reference TRBV15 and TRBJ2-1, the complete variable domain reads DAMVIQNPRYQVTQFGKPVTLSCSQTLNHNVMYWYQQKSSQAPKLLFHYYDKDFNNEADTPDNFQSRRPNTSFCFLDIRSPGLGDTAMYLCATSRVLGKGDPQFFGPGTRLTVL.